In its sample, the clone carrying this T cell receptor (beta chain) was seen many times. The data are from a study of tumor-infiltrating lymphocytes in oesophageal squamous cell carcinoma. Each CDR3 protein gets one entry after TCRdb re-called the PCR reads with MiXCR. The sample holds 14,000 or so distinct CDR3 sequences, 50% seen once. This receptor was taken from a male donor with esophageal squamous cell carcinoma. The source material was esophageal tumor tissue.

CDR3 in amino acids: CASSLVEGRRGYGYTF. The CDR3 nucleotides are TGTGCCAGCAGCTTGGTTGAGGGACGCCGTGGCTATGGCTACACCTTC. This rearrangement joins TRBV5-5 to TRBJ1-2, with D tentatively TRBD1 (5 bases). The ends were cut back, 0 bases at V and 4 bases at J, with 16 bases in the middle. The CDR3 is 16 amino acids. Germline loops: CDR1 SGHKS, CDR2 YYEKEE (reference sequence).